This TCR beta chain was captured by sequencing in a study of blood T cell repertoires in COVID-19. Across the study: Acute-phase and convalescent COVID-19 samples originated in the United States, Italy and Spain.

The CDR3 has 14 amino acids. V was pared by 5 bases and J by 5 bases, with 6 bases of the junction left unmatched. Germline CDR1 reads KGHDR; CDR2 reads SFDVKD. TCRdb's copy holds only in-frame clones and misses some; the assay was immunoSEQ multiplex PCR. Found here are around 210,000 clones, approximately 87% of them singletons; the top ten hold 0.6% to 0.9%. Sequencing input: peripheral blood. J is TRBJ2-5 and V is TRBV24-1; TRBD1 agrees at 8 bases. This clonotype was sampled from a woman aged 70 to 79 with acute or convalescent COVID-19. The CDR3 sequence: CATSGTGKSETQYF. CDR3 nucleotide sequence: TGTGCCACCAGTGGGACAGGGAAATCGGAGACCCAGTACTTC.